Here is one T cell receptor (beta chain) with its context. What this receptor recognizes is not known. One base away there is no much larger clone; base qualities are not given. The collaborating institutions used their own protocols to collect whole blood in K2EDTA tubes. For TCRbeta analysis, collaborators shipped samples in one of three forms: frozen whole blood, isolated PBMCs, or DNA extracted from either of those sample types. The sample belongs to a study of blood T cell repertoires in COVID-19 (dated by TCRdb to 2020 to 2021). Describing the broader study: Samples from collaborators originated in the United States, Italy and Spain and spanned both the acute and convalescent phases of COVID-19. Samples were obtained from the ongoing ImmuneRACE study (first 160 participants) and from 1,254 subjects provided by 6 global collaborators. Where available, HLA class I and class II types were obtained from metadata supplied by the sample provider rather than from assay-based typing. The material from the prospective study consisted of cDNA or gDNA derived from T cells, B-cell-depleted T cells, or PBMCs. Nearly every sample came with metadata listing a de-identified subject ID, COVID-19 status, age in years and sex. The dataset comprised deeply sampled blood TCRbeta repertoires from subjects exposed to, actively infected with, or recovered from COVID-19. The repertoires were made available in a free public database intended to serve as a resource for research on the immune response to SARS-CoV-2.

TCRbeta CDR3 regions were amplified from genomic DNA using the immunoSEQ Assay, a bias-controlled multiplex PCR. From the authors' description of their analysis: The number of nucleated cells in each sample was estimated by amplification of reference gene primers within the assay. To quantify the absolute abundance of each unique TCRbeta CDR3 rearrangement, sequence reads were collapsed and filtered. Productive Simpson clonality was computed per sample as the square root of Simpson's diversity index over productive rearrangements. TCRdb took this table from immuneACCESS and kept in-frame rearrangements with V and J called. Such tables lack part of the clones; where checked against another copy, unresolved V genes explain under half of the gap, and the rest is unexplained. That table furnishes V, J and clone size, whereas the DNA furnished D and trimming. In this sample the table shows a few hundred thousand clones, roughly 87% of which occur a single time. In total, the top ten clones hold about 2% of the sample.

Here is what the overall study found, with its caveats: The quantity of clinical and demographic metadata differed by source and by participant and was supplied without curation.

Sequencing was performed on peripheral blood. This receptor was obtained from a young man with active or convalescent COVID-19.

The nucleotides are TGCGCCAGCCCGGACAGTAAACACACCATATATTTT. Its product reads: CASPDSKHTIYF. Rearrangement joined TRBV10-1 to TRBJ1-3; matching of 6 bases hints at TRBD1 as the D gene. The CDR3 sequence holds 12 residues, the cysteine and phenylalanine included. The retained sequence is limited to the CDR3, 36 bases, with the frame set at the first base. V is shortened by 8 bases, J by 8 bases, and the region joining them spans 13 bases. CDR1 and CDR2, looked up from the germline V gene (reference sequence), are WNHNN and SYGVQD.